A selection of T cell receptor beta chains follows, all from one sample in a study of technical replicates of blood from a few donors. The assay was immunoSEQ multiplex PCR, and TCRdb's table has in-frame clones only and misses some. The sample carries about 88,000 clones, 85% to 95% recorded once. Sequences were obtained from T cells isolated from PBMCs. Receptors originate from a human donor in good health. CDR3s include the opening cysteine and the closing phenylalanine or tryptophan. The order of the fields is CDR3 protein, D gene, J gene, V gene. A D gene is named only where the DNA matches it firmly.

CASSLGFRRTGVGYGYTF TRBD1 TRBJ1-2 TRBV11-2
CASSYRVPNEKLFF . TRBJ1-4 TRBV7-9
CASSGTSGSADTQYF TRBD2 TRBJ2-3 TRBV19
CASSLGGTGDYGYTF TRBD1 TRBJ1-2 TRBV5-1
CASRRLAGEVGELFF TRBD2 TRBJ2-2 TRBV6-4
CASKLTSGNYEQYF TRBD2 TRBJ2-7 TRBV2
CASRDSGSSYNEQFF . TRBJ2-1 TRBV6-5
CASSNPLTGAYGYTF TRBD1 TRBJ1-2 TRBV6-5
CASSYTGTGDQPQHF TRBD1 TRBJ1-5 TRBV6-5
CASSSQGGDYGYTF . TRBJ1-2 TRBV5-4
CASSDSGLSPSGANVLTF . TRBJ2-6 TRBV6-4
CASSSKRTQYF . TRBJ2-5 TRBV9
CASSYRTGTAGELFF TRBD1 TRBJ2-2 TRBV6-6
CASSLRETGVGTEAFF . TRBJ1-1 TRBV7-6
CASTGLLSNEKLFF . TRBJ1-4 TRBV19
CASSSGTKRGLLGGELFF TRBD2 TRBJ2-2 TRBV5-4
CASSEGESYEQYF . TRBJ2-7 TRBV10-1
CASSFNSGETQYF . TRBJ2-5 TRBV27
CASSLEVDRRYGYTF . TRBJ1-2 TRBV5-6
CASRTGDYNEQFF TRBD1 TRBJ2-1 TRBV6-1
CASSESGENTGELFF . TRBJ2-2 TRBV6-4
CASSRQENTGELFF . TRBJ2-2 TRBV5-1
CASSSRTGRNYGYTF TRBD1 TRBJ1-2 TRBV5-1
CASRLACSFDIAGALRTQYF . TRBJ2-5 TRBV12-2
CASSVDGADTQYF . TRBJ2-3 TRBV9
CSPYERDNEQFF . TRBJ2-1 TRBV29-1
CASSFTGGRETQYF TRBD2 TRBJ2-5 TRBV5-6
CASSFMPGWGTNEKLFF . TRBJ1-4 TRBV5-8
CASSQGQASNTGELFF TRBD1 TRBJ2-2 TRBV18
CASNGGPLRGAAKNIQYF . TRBJ2-4 TRBV19
CASSERDSFYGYTF TRBD1 TRBJ1-2 TRBV11-2
CVRSSPDSQSSYEQYF . TRBJ2-7 TRBV7-5
CASSSQPGLAGGGTGELFF TRBD2 TRBJ2-2 TRBV7-3
CASSRTRGYGYTF . TRBJ1-2 TRBV13
CASRAGYYGYTF . TRBJ1-2 TRBV19
CASSRTGGNQPQHF TRBD1 TRBJ1-5 TRBV7-9
CASSLASSYGYTF . TRBJ1-2 TRBV5-1
CSVEDQAAGYGYTF . TRBJ1-2 TRBV29-1
CASSLRLPGLAGGPRKETQYF TRBD2 TRBJ2-5 TRBV13
CASSVGGGYNEQFF TRBD2 TRBJ2-1 TRBV9
CASSWDRALNTEAFF TRBD1 TRBJ1-1 TRBV27
CASREGRQETQYF . TRBJ2-5 TRBV7-6
CASSSRGRVSTNEKLFF . TRBJ1-4 TRBV7-2
CASSDGGTSGSNEQFF TRBD2 TRBJ2-1 TRBV6-4
CASSAQGRVNEQFF TRBD1 TRBJ2-1 TRBV2
CSVDSSGTRGSYEQYF TRBD2 TRBJ2-7 TRBV29-1
CASIHASTSGRTGELFF TRBD2 TRBJ2-2 TRBV19
CASSFQGMNTEAFF . TRBJ1-1 TRBV6-5
CASRLGQTSGNTIYF . TRBJ1-3 TRBV6-1
CASSAQDRGETQYF TRBD1 TRBJ2-5 TRBV4-1
CASSLNGARSSEQFF . TRBJ2-1 TRBV7-3
CASSRQGAVEEQFF TRBD1 TRBJ2-1 TRBV4-2
CASSSRQASSGEQYF . TRBJ2-7 TRBV7-2
CASSLEGTSLIRGSYNEQFF TRBD2 TRBJ2-1 TRBV27
CASSLERFNSPLHF . TRBJ1-6 TRBV7-6